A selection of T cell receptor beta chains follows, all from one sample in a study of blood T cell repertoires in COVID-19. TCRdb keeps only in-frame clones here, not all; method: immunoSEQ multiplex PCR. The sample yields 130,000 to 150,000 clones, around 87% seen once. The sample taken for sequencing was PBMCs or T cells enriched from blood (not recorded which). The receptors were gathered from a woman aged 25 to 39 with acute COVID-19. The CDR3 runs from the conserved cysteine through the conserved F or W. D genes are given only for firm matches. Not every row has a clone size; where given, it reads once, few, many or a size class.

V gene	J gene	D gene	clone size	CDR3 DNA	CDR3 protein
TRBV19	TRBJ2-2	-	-	TGTGCCAGTAAAGAAATCCTAGCCGGCGCCGGGGAGCTGTTTTTT	CASKEILAGAGELFF
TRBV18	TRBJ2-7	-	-	TGTGCCAGCTCACCCATCAGCGATTCGGTTTCCGAGCAGTACTTC	CASSPISDSVSEQYF
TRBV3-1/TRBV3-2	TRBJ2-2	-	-	TGTGCCAGCAAACAGGGCGGGAGGAACACCGGGGAGCTGTTTTTT	CASKQGGRNTGELFF
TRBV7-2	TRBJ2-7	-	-	TGTGCCAGCAGCTTAGTCTTCCAGGGTGAGCAGTACTTC	CASSLVFQGEQYF
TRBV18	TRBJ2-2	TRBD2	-	TGTGCCAGCTCACCACCAAGCCTAGCGGGGAACACCGGGGAGCTGTTTTTT	CASSPPSLAGNTGELFF
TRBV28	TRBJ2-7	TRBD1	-	TGTGCCAGCAGTCCGACCGGACAGGGGGGTCCCTACGAGCAGTACTTC	CASSPTGQGGPYEQYF
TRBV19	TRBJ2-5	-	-	TGTGCCAGTAGTATGTACGAGCGGGAAGAGACCCAGTACTTC	CASSMYEREETQYF
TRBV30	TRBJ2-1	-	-	TGTGCCTGGAGTGAAATAGTGGGAGCGAGTGAGCAGTTCTTC	CAWSEIVGASEQFF
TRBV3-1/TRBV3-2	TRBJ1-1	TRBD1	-	TGTGCCAGCAGCACCCGGACAGGGGCTGAGGGCACTGAAGCTTTCTTT	CASSTRTGAEGTEAFF
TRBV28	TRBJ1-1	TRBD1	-	TGTGCCAGCAGGGTAGGGACAGCCATGAACACTGAAGCTTTCTTT	CASRVGTAMNTEAFF
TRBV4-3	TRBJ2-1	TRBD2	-	TGCGCCAGCAGCCAAGATTGGGAGGGAGGCCGAAGGGGTGAGCAGTTCTTC	CASSQDWEGGRRGEQFF
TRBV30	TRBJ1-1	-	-	TGTGCCTGGAGTGTTGAGGGAACTGAAGCTTTCTTT	CAWSVEGTEAFF
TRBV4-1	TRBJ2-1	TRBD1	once	TGCGCCAGCAGCACACGAGGGGACAGGGAACTTGATGAGCAGTTCTTC	CASSTRGDRELDEQFF
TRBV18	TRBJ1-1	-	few	TGTGCCAGCTCACCTTCCAAGGGGGAAGCTTTCTTT	CASSPSKGEAFF
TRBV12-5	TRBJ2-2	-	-	TGTGCTACCTCCGGGGGGCACACCGGGGAGCTGTTTTTT	CATSGGHTGELFF
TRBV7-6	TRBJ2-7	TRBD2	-	TGTGCCAGCAGCTTAGGGGAGGGGTACGAGCAGTACTTC	CASSLGEGYEQYF
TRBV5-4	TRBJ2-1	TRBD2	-	TGTGCCAGCAGCTCTGGGGCTAGCGGGATACTGGGCAATGAGCAGTTCTTC	CASSSGASGILGNEQFF
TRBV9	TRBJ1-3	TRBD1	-	TGTGCCAGCACCAGGGGGGAGCGTAGTTTTTCGGACACCATATATTTT	CASTRGERSFSDTIYF
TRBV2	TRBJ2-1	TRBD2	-	TGTGCCAGCAGTCTTCTCAGCGGGAGCAATGAGCAGTTCTTC	CASSLLSGSNEQFF
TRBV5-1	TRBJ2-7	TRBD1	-	TGCGCCAGCAGCGTGGGACAGGGGGCGCTTTGGTACGAGCAGTACTTC	CASSVGQGALWYEQYF
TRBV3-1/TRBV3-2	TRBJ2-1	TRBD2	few	TGTGCCAGCAGCCGACAGGGGACTAGCGGGCCGTATGAGCAGTTCTTC	CASSRQGTSGPYEQFF
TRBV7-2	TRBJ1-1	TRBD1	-	TGTGCCAGCAGCTACAGGACAGGCCTTAACACTGAAGCTTTCTTT	CASSYRTGLNTEAFF
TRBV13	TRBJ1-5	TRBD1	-	TGTGCCAGCAGCGTATGGACAGGGAATCAGCCCCAGCATTTT	CASSVWTGNQPQHF
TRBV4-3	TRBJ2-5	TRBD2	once	TGCGCCAGCAGCCAAAGCGTGTTGGTAAAAGGACTAGCGGGAGGGCCGGGGGAGACCCAGTACTTC	CASSQSVLVKGLAGGPGETQYF
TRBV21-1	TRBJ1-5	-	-	TGTGCCAGCAGCAATGCAGGGTCCCGCAATCAGCCCCAGCATTTT	CASSNAGSRNQPQHF
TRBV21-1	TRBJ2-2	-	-	TGTGCCAGCAGCAAATCGAGGGAGCTCTCCGGGGAGCTGTTTTTT	CASSKSRELSGELFF
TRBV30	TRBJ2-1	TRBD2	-	TGTGCCTGGAGTGTCGCGACTAGCCTCGTGGATGAGCAGTTCTTC	CAWSVATSLVDEQFF
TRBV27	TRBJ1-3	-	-	TGTGCCAGCAGTTTATATCCGCCTCAGGGCACTGGAAACACCATATATTTT	CASSLYPPQGTGNTIYF
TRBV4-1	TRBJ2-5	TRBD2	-	TGCGCCAGCAGCCCTGGTAGGAAAGGACTAGCGGGAGAGACCCAGTACTTC	CASSPGRKGLAGETQYF
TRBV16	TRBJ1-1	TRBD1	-	TGTGCCAGCAGCCTTTTGAACAGGGGTTCCAACACTGAAGCTTTCTTT	CASSLLNRGSNTEAFF
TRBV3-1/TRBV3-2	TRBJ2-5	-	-	TGTGCCAGCAGCCAAATTAGCAGAGAGACCCAGTACTTC	CASSQISRETQYF
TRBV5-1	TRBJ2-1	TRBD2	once	TGCGCCAGCAGCTCCGGACTAGCTGGCTCCTACAATGAGCAGTTCTTC	CASSSGLAGSYNEQFF
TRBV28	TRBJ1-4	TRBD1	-	TGTGCCAGCAGTTTAAGTTTTGCAGGGGGCCCCCAAAAACTGTTTTTT	CASSLSFAGGPQKLFF
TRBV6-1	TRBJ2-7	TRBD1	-	TGTGCCAGCAGTGATGACAGGGGGTTCTACGAGCAGTACTTC	CASSDDRGFYEQYF
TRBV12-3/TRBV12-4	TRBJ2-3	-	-	TGTGCCAGCAGTCTCCCCAGCACAGATACGCAGTATTTT	CASSLPSTDTQYF
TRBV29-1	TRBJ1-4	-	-	TGCAGCGTTTCGGAGGCGAATGAAAAACTGTTTTTT	CSVSEANEKLFF
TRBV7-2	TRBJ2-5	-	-	TGTGCCAGCAGCTTTCCCATGGGAGCCCGGGAGACCCAGTACTTC	CASSFPMGARETQYF
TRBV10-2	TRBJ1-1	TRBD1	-	TGCGCCAGCAGTACTAGACAGGGCACTGAAGCTTTCTTT	CASSTRQGTEAFF
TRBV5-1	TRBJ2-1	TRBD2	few	TGCGCCAGCAGCTGGGGACTAGCGGGAGACTCCTACAATGAGCAGTTCTTC	CASSWGLAGDSYNEQFF
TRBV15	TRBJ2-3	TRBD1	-	TGTGCCACTCGGACAGGGGGAGGGACAGATACGCAGTATTTT	CATRTGGGTDTQYF
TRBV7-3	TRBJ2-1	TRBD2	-	TGTGCCAGCAGCTCCCGTCCCGGGACTAGCGGGAGGGACAATGAGCAGTTCTTC	CASSSRPGTSGRDNEQFF
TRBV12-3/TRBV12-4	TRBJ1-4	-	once	TGTGCCAGCAGTTTTACTTCAAATGAAAAACTGTTTTTT	CASSFTSNEKLFF
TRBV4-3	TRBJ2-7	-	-	TGCGCCAGCAGCCCTAAGACCACATTCGGGGACGAGCAGTACTTC	CASSPKTTFGDEQYF
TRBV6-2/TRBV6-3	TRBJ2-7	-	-	TGTGCCAGCAGTTACTCACCAGGGACCTACGAGCAGTACTTC	CASSYSPGTYEQYF
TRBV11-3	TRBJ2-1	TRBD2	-	TGTGCCAGCAGCTTAGATCTCCGGCGCGGACTAGCCCATTCCTACAATGAGCAGTTCTTC	CASSLDLRRGLAHSYNEQFF
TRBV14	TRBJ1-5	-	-	TGTGCCAGCTCTACGGGAGGTAATCAGCCCCAGCATTTT	CASSTGGNQPQHF
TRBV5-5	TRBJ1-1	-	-	TGTGCCAGCACCGGGGGTATGCTTTTTACTGAAGCTTTCTTT	CASTGGMLFTEAFF
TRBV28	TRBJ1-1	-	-	TGTGCCAGCAGTTATCAGACCGGGACTCTCTTT	CASSYQTGTLF
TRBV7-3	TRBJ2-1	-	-	TGTGCCAGCAGCTTAAGGGGGCCGCTAGATGGGCAGTTCTTC	CASSLRGPLDGQFF
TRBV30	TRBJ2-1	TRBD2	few	TGTGCCTGGAAAAACCCACCGGGACTAGCGGGAGTTAGGCAGTTCTTC	CAWKNPPGLAGVRQFF
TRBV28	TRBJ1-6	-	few	TGTGCCAGCAGTTTATCCCCAAATTCACCCCTCCACTTT	CASSLSPNSPLHF
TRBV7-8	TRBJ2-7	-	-	TGTGCCAGCAGCTTATTTACTGGAGGGAGGCAGTACTTC	CASSLFTGGRQYF
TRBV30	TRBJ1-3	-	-	TGTGCCTGGAGTTCGGGGGCTGGAAACACCATATATTTT	CAWSSGAGNTIYF
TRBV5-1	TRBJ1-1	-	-	TGCGCCAGCAGCTTGGAAATAACAGGTGAAGCTTTCTTT	CASSLEITGEAFF
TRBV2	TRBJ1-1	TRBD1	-	TGTGCCAGCATTGGACAGGTGAACACTGAAGCTTTCTTT	CASIGQVNTEAFF
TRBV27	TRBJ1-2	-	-	TGTGCCAGCAGTTTCGGGGGTAACTATGGCTACACCTTC	CASSFGGNYGYTF